One sample yielded the 5 T cell receptor beta chains listed below, sequenced in a study of T cells after yellow fever vaccination (dated by TCRdb to the late 2010s). This specimen's treatment or condition label, per the study, means: live attenuated yellow fever vaccine strain. Libraries came from 5' RACE. The sequencing machine was an Illumina NovaSeq 6000. TCRdb reworked the public reads: Q25 trimming with fastp, MiXCR clone assembly, productive beta chains retained. Rows with one shared CDR3 protein collapse into an entry with the most common genes and DNA. This sample holds about 340,000 distinct CDR3 sequences; approximately 4% were observed only once. The top ten clones comprise 20% to 25% of the sample. The source was PBMCs, collected 5 days after the yellow fever booster vaccination. The receptors derive from a man between 18 and 29 years old who received the YFV17D yellow fever vaccine.

This clonotype was picked up a small number of times. The chain links TRBV6-5 to TRBJ2-5, with 9 nucleotides matching TRBD2. J gave up 5 bases and V 3 bases, and 7 bases lay outside the gene matches. Germline assignment: CDR1 MNHEY and CDR2 SVGAGI. The CDR3 loop spans 15 amino acids. The CDR3 DNA reads as TGTGCCAGCAGTTATGAGCGGGGGGCCGGGGAGACCCAGTACTTC. Translating it yields CASSYERGAGETQYF.

There are many counts of this clonotype. The chain uses TRBV20-1 and TRBJ1-2; D gene ambiguous. Germline CDR1 and CDR2: DFQATT and SNEGSKA (reference sequence). CDR3 length equals 14 residues. Trimming pared 6 bases from V and 3 bases from J, leaving 17 bases between. The CDR3: CSANEGSRDYGYTF. In DNA, the CDR3 is TGCAGTGCCAATGAAGGGAGTAGAGACTATGGCTACACCTTC.

This clonotype has a count of ten or more. The J gene is TRBJ2-7, the V gene TRBV6-2 or TRBV6-3; 7 bases agree with TRBD1. Germline values: CDR1 MNHEY, CDR2 SVGEGT. V shed 2 bases and J 3 bases; nucleotides not matched to a gene: 1. The CDR3 length is 13 residues. The CDR3 region is CASSYGDSYEQYF. The CDR3 DNA sequence: TGTGCCAGCAGTTACGGGGACAGCTACGAGCAGTACTTC.

This clonotype was detected many times. This sequence joins TRBV18 and TRBJ2-3; D ambiguous. Per germline, CDR1 KGHSH and CDR2 LQKENI. The CDR3 loop spans 16 amino acids. V shed 3 bases and J shed 4 bases, with 17 bases lying between them. The CDR3 DNA sequence: TGTGCCAGCTCACCGAGCGCCCTAGAGTCCCCAGATACGCAGTATTTT. Encoded protein: CASSPSALESPDTQYF.

This chain connects TRBV5-1 to TRBJ2-7, with D possibly being TRBD2 (5 bases). The CDR3 is 12 amino acids. The germline V gene has CDR1 SGHRS and CDR2 YFSETQ. V was shortened by 5 bases and J by 5 bases, with 11 bases between the two germline ends. CDR3 residues: CASRSEGNEQYF. The CDR3, as DNA: TGCGCCAGCAGGAGCGAGGGCAACGAGCAGTACTTC. Full variable domain (outside the CDR3, taken from reference TRBV5-1 and TRBJ2-7): KAGVTQTPRYLIKTRGQQVTLSCSPISGHRSVSWYQQTPGQGLQFLFEYFSETQRNKGNFPGRFSGRQFSNSRSEMNVSTLELGDSALYLCASRSEGNEQYFGPGTRLTVT.